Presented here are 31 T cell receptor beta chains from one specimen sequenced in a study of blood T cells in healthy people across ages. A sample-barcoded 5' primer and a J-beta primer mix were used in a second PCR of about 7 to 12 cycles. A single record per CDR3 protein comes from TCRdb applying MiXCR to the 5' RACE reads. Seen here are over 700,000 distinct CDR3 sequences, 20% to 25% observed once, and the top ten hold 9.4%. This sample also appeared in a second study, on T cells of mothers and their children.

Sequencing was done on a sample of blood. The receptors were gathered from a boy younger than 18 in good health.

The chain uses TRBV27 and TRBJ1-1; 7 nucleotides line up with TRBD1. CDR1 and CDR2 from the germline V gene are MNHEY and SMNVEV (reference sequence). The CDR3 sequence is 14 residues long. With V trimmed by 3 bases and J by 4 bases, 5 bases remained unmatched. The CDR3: CASSLAAGGTEAFF. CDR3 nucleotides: TGTGCCAGCAGTTTGGCGGCAGGGGGCACTGAAGCTTTCTTT.

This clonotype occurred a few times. The CDR3 DNA is TGTGCCAGCACGGGACTAGCGCGTGAGACCCAGTACTTC. This translates into CASTGLARETQYF. This sequence joins TRBV28 and TRBJ2-1; 10 bases map to TRBD2. The better agreement between TRBJ2-5 and the DNA end casts doubt on the J call. The CDR3 runs to 13 residues. Per germline, CDR1 MDHEN and CDR2 SYDVKM.

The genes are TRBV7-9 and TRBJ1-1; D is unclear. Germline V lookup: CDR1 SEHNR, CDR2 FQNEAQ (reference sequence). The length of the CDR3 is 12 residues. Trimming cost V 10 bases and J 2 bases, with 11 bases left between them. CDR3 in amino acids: CATTHGNTEAFF. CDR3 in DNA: TGTGCCACCACGCACGGAAACACTGAAGCTTTCTTT. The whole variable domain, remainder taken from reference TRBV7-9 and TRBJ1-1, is DTGVSQNPRHKITKRGQNVTFRCDPISEHNRLYWYRQTLGQGPEFLTYFQNEAQLEKSRLLSDRFSAERPKGSFSTLEIQRTEQGDSAMYLCATTHGNTEAFFGQGTRLTVV.

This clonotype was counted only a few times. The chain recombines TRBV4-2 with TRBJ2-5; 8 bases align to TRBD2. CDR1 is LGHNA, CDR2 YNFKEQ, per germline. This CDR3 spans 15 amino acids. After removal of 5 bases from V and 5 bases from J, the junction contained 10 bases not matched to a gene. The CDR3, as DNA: TGTGCCAGCAGCGTTATCGGGGGGGCCGGGGAGACCCAGTACTTC. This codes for CASSVIGGAGETQYF.

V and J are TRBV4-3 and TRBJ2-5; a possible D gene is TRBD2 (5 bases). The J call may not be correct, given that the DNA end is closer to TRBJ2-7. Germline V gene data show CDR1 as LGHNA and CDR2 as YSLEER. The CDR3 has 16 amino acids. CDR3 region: CASSQEEGSPYYEQYF. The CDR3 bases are TGCGCCAGCAGCCAAGAAGAGGGATCCCCTTACTACGAGCAGTACTTC.

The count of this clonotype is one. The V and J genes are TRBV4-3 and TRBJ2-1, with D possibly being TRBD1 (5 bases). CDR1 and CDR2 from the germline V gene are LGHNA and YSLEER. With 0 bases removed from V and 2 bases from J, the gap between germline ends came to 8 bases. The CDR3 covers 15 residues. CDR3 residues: CASSQDTGPYNEQFF. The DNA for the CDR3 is TGCGCCAGCAGCCAAGATACAGGCCCCTACAATGAGCAGTTCTTC.

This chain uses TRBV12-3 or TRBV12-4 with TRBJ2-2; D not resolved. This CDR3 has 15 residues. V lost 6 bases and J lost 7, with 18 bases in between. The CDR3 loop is CASSLRLPVIGELFF. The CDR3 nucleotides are TGTGCCAGCAGCCTCCGACTTCCCGTTATCGGGGAGCTGTTTTTT.

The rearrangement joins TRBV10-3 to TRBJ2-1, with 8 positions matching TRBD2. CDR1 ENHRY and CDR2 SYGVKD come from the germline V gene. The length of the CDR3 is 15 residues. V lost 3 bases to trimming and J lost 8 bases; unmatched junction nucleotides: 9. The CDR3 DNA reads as TGTGCCATCAGTGATGGAGCGGGAGTTCGCGATGAGCAGTTCTTC. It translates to CAISDGAGVRDEQFF.

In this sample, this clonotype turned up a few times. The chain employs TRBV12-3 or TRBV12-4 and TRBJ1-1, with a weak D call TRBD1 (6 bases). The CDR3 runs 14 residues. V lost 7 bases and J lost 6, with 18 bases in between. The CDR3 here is CASTQGSGRAEAFF. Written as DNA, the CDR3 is TGTGCCAGCACCCAGGGGAGTGGGAGAGCTGAAGCTTTCTTT.

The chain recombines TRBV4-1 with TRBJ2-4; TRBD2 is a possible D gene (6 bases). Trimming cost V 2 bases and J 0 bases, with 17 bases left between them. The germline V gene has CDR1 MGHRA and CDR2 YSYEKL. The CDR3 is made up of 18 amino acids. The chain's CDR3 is CASSQPGVTVLAKNIQYF. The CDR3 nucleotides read TGCGCCAGCAGCCAACCGGGGGTAACGGTACTAGCCAAAAACATTCAGTACTTC.

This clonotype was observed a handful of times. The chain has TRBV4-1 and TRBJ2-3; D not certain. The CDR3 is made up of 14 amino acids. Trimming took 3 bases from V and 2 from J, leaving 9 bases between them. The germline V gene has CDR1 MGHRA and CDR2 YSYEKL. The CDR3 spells CASSQSAVTDTQYF. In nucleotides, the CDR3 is TGCGCCAGCAGCCAGTCAGCAGTCACAGATACGCAGTATTTT.

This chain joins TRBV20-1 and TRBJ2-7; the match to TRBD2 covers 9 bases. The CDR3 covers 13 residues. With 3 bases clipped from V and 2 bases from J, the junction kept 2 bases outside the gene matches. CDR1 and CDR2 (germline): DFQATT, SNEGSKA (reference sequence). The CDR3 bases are TGCAGTGCTAGTCCTAGCGGGGCCTACGAGCAGTACTTC. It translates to CSASPSGAYEQYF.

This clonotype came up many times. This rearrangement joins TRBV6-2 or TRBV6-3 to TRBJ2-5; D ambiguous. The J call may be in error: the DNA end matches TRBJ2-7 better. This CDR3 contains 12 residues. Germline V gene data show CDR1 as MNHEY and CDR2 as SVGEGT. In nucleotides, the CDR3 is TGTGCCAGCAGTCTCCGGGCTTACGAGCAGTACTTC. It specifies CASSLRAYEQYF.

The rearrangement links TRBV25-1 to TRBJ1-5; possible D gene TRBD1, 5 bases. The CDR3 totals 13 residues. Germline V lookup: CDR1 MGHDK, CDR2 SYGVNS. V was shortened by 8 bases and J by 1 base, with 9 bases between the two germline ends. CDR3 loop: CASAEGSNQPQHF. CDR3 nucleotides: TGTGCCAGCGCCGAGGGGAGCAATCAGCCCCAGCATTTT. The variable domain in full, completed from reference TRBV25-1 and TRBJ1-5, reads EADIYQTPRYLVIGTGKKITLECSQTMGHDKMYWYQQDPGMELHLIHYSYGVNSTEKGDLSSESTVSRIRTEHFPLTLESARPSHTSQYLCASAEGSNQPQHFGDGTRLSIL.

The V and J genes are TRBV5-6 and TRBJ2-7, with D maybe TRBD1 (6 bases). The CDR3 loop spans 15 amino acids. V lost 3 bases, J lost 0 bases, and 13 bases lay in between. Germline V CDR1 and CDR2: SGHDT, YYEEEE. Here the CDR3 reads CASSYLDRSSYEQYF. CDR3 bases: TGTGCCAGCAGCTACCTTGACAGGAGCTCCTACGAGCAGTACTTC.

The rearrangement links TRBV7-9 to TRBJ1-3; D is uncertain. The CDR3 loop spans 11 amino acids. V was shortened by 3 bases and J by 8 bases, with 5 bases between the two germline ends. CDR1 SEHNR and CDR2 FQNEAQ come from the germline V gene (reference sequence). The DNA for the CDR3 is TGTGCCAGCAGCTTCGGACACACCATATATTTT. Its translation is CASSFGHTIYF.

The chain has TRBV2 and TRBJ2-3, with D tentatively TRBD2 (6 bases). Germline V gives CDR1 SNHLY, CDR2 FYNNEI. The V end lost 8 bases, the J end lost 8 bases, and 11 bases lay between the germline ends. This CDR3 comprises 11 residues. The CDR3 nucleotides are TGTGCCAGCGGGGCCGGGGGTACGCAGTATTTT. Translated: CASGAGGTQYF.

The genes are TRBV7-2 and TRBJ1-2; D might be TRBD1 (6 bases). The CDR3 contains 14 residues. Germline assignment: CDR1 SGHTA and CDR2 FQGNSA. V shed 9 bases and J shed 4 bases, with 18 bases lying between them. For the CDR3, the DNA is TGTGCCAGGGGGGATCAGGGGCCAGCCTATGGCTACACCTTC. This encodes CARGDQGPAYGYTF.

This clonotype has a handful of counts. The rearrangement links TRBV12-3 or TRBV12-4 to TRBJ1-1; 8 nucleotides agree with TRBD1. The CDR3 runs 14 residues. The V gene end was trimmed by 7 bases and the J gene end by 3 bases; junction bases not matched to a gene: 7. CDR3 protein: CASNPTGVDTEAFF. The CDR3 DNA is TGTGCCAGCAACCCGACAGGGGTGGACACTGAAGCTTTCTTT.

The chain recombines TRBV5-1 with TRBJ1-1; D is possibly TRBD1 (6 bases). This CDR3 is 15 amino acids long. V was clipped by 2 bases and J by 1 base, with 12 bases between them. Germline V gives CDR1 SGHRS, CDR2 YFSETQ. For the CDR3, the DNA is TGCGCCAGCAGCTTTTCCCCGGGACAGAACACTGAAGCTTTCTTT. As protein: CASSFSPGQNTEAFF.

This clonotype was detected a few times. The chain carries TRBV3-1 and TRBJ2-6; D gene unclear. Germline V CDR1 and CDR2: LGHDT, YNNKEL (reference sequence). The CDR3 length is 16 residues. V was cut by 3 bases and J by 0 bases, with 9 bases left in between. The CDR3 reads CASSQGFGSGANVLTF. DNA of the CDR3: TGTGCCAGCAGCCAGGGGTTTGGCTCTGGGGCCAACGTCCTGACTTTC.

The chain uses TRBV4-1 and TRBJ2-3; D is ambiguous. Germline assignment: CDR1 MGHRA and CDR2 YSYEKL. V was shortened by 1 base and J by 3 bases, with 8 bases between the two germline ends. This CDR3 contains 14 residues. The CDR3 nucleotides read TGCGCCAGCAGCCAAGTATTGGGAACAGATACGCAGTATTTT. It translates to CASSQVLGTDTQYF.

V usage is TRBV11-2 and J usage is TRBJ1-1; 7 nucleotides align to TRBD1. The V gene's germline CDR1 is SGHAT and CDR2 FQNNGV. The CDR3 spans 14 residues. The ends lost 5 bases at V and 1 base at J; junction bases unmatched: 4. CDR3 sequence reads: CASSRQGGNTEAFF. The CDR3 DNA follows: TGTGCCAGCAGCCGACAGGGAGGGAACACTGAAGCTTTCTTT.

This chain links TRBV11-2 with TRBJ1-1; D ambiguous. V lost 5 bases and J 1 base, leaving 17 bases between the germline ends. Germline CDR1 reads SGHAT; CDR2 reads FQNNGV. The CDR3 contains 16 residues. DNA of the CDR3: TGTGCCAGCAGCCCGAGAGGTTTCGTCGGGAACACTGAAGCTTTCTTT. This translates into CASSPRGFVGNTEAFF.

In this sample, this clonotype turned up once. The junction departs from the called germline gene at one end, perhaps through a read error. Here the CDR3 reads CASTLGGSDEQYF. Here the CDR3 DNA reads TGCGCCAGCACCTTGGGGGGGTCCGACGAGCAGTACTTC. The genes are TRBV5-1 and TRBJ2-7; 7 positions agree with TRBD2. This CDR3 is 13 amino acids long. Germline values: CDR1 SGHRS, CDR2 YFSETQ.

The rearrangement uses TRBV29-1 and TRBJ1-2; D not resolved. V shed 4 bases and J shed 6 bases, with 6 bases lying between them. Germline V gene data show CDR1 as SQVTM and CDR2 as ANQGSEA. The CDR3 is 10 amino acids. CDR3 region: CSVGEDGYTF. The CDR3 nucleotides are TGCAGCGTTGGAGAAGATGGCTACACCTTC.

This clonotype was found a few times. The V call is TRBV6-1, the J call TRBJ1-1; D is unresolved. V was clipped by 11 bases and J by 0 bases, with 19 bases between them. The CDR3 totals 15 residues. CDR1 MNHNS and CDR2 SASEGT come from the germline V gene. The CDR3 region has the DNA TGTGCCTGCCGTGAGTTTATTGGGGTGAACACTGAAGCTTTCTTT. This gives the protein CACREFIGVNTEAFF.

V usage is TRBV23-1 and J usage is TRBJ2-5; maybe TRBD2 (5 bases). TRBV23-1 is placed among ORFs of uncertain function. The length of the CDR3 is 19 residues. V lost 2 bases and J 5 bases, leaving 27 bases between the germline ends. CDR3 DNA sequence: TGCGCCAGCAGTCAACTCACCGGATTTCTTAGCGCCATGGGGGAGACCCAGTACTTC. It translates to CASSQLTGFLSAMGETQYF.

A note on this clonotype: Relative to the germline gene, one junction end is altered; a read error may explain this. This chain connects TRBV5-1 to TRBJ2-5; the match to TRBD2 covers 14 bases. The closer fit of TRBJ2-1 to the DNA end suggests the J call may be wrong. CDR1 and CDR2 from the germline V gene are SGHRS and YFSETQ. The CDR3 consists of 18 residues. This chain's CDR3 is CASSLRLAGGNSYDEQFF. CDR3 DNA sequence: TGCGCCAGCAGCTTGAGACTAGCGGGGGGGAATAGCTACGATGAGCAGTTCTTC.

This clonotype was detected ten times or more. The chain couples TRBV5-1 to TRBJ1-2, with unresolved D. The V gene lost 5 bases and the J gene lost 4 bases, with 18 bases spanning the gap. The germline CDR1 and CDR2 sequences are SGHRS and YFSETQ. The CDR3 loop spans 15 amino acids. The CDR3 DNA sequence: TGCGCCAGCAGGAAGGTTGGAGGTCCCATCTATGGCTACACCTTC. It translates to CASRKVGGPIYGYTF.

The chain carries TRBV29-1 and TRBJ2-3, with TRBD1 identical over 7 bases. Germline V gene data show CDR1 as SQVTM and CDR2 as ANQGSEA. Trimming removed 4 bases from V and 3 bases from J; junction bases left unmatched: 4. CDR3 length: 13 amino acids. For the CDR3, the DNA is TGCAGCGTTGGACAGGGCAGGACAGATACGCAGTATTTT. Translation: CSVGQGRTDTQYF.